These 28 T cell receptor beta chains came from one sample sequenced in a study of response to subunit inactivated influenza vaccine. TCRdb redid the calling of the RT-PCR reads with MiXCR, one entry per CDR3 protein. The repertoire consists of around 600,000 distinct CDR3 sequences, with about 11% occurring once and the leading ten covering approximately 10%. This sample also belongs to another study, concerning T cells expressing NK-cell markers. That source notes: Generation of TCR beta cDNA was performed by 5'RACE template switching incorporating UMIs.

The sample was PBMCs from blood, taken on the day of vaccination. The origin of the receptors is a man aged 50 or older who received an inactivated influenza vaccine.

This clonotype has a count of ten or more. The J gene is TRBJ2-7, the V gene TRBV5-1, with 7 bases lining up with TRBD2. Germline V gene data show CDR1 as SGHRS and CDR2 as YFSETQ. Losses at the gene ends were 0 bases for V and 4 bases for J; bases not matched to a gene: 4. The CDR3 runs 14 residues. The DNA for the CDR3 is TGCGCCAGCAGCTTGGGACTAGCCTCGTACGAGCAGTACTTC. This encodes CASSLGLASYEQYF.

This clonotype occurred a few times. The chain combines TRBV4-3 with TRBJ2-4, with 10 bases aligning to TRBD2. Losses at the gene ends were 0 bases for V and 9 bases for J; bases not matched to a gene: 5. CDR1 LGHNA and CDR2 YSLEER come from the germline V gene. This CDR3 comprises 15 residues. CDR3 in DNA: TGCGCCAGCAGCCAAGAAGCGGGGGGGCCGGGCATTCAGTACTTC. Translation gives CASSQEAGGPGIQYF.

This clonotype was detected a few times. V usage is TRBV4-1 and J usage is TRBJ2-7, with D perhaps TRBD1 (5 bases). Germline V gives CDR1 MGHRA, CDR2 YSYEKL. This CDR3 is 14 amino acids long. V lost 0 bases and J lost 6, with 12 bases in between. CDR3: CASSQDPRQSEQYF. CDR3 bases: TGCGCCAGCAGCCAAGATCCCCGACAGAGCGAGCAGTACTTC.

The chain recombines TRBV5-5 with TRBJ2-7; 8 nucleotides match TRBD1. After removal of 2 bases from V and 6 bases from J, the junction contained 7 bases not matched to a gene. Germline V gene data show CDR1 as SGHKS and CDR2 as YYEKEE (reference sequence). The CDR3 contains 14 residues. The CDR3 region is CASSLHRTGTEQYF. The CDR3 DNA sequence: TGTGCCAGCAGCTTACACCGGACAGGGACCGAGCAGTACTTC.

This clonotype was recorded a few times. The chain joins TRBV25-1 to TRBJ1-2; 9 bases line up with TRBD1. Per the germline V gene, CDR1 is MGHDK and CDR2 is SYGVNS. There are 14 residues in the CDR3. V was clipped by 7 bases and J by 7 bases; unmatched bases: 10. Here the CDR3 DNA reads TGTGCCAGCACTACAAGGGACAGGGTGGCTGGCTACACCTTC. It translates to CASTTRDRVAGYTF.

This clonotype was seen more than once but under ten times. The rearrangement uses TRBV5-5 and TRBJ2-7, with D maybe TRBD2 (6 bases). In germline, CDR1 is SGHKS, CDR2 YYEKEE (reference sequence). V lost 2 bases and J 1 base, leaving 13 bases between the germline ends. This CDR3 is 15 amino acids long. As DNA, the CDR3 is TGTGCCAGCAGCTTCCTGCCGGAGGGGTCCTACGAGCAGTACTTC. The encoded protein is CASSFLPEGSYEQYF.

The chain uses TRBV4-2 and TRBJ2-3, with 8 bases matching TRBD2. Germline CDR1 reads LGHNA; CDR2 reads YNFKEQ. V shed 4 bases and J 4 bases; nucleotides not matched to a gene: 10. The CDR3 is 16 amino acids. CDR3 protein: CASSLDFAGGADTQYF. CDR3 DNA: TGTGCCAGCAGCCTGGACTTTGCGGGGGGAGCAGATACGCAGTATTTT.

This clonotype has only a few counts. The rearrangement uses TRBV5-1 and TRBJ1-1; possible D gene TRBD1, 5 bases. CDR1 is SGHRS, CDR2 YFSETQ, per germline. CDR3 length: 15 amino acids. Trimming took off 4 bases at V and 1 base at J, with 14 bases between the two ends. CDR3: CASSGTATANTEAFF. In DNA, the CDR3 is TGCGCCAGCAGCGGAACCGCGACAGCGAACACTGAAGCTTTCTTT.

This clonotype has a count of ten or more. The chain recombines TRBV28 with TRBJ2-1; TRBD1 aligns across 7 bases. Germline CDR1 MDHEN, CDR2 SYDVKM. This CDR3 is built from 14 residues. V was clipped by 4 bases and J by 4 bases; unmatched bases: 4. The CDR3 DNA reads TGTGCCAGCAGTTGGGACAGACGATACAATGAGCAGTTCTTC. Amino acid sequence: CASSWDRRYNEQFF.

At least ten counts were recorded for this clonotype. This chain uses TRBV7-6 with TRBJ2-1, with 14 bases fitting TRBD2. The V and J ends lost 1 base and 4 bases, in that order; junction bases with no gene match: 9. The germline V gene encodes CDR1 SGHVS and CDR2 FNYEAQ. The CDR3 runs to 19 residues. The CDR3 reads CASSLGGLAGAGIYNEQFF. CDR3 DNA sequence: TGTGCCAGCAGCTTAGGGGGACTAGCGGGAGCAGGGATTTACAATGAGCAGTTCTTC.

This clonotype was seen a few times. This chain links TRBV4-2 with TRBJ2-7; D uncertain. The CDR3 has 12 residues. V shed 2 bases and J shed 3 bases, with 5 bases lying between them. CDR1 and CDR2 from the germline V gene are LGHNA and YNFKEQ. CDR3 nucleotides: TGTGCCAGCAGCCAATCCCACTACGAGCAGTACTTC. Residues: CASSQSHYEQYF.

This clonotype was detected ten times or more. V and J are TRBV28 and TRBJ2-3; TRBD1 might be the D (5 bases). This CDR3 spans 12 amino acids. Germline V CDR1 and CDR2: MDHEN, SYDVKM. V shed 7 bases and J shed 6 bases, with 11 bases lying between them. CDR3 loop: CASKKQVDTQYF. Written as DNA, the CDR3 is TGTGCCAGCAAAAAACAGGTGGATACGCAGTATTTT.

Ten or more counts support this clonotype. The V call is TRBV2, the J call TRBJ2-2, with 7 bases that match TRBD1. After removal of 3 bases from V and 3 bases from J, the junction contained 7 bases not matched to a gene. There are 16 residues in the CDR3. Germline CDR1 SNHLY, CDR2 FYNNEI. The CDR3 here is CASSDLGDSYTGELFF. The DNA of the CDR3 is TGTGCCAGCAGTGATTTGGGGGACAGCTACACCGGGGAGCTGTTTTTT.

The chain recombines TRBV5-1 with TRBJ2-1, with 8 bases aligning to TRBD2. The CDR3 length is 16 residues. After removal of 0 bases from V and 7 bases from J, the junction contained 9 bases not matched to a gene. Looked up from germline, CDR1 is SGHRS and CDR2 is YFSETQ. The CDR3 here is CASSLGLSGRRNEQFF. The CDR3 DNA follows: TGCGCCAGCAGCTTGGGTCTGAGCGGGAGACGAAATGAGCAGTTCTTC.

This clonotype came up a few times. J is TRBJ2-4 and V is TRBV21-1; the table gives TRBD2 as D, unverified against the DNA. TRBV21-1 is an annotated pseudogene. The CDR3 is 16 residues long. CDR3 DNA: TGTGCCAGCAGCAAACGGCGGCAGGGCATCAAAAACATTCAGTACTTC. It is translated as CASSKRRQGIKNIQYF.

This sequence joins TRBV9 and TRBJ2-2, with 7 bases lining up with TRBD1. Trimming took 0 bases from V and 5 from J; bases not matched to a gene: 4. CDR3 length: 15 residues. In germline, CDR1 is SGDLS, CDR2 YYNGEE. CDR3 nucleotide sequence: TGTGCCAGCAGCGTAGAGGGGACAGTTACCGGGGAGCTGTTTTTT. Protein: CASSVEGTVTGELFF.

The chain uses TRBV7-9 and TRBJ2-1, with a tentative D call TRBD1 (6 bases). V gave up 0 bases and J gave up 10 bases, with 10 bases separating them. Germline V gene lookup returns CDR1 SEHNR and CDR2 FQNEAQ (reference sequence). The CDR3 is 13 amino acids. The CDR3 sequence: CASSLAQGEEQFF. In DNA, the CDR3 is TGTGCCAGCAGCTTAGCACAGGGTGAGGAGCAGTTCTTC.

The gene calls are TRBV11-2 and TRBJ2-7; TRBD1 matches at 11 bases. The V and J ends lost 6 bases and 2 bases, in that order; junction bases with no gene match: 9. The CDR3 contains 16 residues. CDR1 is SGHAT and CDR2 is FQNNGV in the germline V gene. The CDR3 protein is CASSLTRGQGAYEQYF. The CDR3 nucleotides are TGTGCCAGCAGTCTCACCCGGGGACAGGGGGCCTACGAGCAGTACTTC.

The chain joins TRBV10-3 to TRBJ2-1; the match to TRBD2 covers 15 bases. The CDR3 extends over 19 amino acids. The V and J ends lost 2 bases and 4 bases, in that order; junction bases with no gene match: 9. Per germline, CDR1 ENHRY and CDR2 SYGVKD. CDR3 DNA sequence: TGTGCCATCAGTGAGAGGAGGGGGACTAGCGGGAGGCAATACAATGAGCAGTTCTTC. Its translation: CAISERRGTSGRQYNEQFF.

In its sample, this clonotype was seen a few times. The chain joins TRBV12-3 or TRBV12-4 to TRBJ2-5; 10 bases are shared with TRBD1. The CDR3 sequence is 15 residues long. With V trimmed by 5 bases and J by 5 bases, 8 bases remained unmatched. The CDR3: CASSRTGGGGETQYF. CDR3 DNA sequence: TGTGCCAGCAGTCGGACAGGGGGTGGAGGTGAGACCCAGTACTTC.

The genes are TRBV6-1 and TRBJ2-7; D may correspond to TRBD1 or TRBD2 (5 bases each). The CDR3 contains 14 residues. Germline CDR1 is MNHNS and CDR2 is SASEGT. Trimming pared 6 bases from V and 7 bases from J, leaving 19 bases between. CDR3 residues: CASRIPGPSSEQYF. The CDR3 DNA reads TGTGCCAGCAGGATACCGGGACCCTCTTCTGAGCAGTACTTC.

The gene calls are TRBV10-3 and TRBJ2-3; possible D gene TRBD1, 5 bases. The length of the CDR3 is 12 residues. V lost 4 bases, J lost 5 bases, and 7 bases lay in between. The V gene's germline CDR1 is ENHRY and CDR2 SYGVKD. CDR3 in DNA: TGTGCCATCAGTGGGGGCGAAGATACGCAGTATTTT. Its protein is CAISGGEDTQYF.

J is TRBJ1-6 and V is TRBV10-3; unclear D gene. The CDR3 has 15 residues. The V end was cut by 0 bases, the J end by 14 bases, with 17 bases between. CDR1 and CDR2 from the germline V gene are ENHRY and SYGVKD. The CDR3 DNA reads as TGTGCCATCAGTGAGTCGGAAGTGGGGAATAGGGCCCTCCACTTT. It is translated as CAISESEVGNRALHF.

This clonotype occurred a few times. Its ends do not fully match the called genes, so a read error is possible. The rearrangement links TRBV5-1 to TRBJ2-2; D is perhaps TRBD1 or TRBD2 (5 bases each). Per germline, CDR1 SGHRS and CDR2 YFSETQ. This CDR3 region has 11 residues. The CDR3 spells CASSLGGERIF. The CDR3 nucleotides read TGCGCCAGCAGCTTGGGAGGGGAGAGGATTTTT.

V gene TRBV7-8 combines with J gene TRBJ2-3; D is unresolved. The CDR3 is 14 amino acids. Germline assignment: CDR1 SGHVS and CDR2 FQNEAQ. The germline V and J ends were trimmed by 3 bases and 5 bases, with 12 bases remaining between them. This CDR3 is CASSLGSAGDTQYF. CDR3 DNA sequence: TGTGCCAGCAGCTTGGGTTCAGCTGGAGATACGCAGTATTTT.

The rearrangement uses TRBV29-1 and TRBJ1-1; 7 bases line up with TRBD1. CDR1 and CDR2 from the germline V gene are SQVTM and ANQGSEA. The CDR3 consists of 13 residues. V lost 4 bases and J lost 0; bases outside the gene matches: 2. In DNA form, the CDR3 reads TGCAGCGTTGCTGGGACAGTGAACACTGAAGCTTTCTTT. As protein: CSVAGTVNTEAFF.

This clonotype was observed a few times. The CDR3 coding sequence is TGCAGTGCTAGACTTTTAAGACGCGCGTACGAGCAGTACTTC. It translates to CSARLLRRAYEQYF. This chain uses TRBV20-1 with TRBJ2-7; D is uncertain. Trimming took off 2 bases at V and 4 bases at J, with 15 bases between the two ends. Per the germline V gene, CDR1 is DFQATT and CDR2 is SNEGSKA (reference sequence). The CDR3 spans 14 residues.

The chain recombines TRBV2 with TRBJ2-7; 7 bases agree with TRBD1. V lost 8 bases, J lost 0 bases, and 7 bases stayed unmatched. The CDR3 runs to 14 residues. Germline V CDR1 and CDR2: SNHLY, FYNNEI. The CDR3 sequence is CASQTGTDSYEQYF. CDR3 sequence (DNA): TGTGCCAGCCAAACCGGGACAGACTCCTACGAGCAGTACTTC.